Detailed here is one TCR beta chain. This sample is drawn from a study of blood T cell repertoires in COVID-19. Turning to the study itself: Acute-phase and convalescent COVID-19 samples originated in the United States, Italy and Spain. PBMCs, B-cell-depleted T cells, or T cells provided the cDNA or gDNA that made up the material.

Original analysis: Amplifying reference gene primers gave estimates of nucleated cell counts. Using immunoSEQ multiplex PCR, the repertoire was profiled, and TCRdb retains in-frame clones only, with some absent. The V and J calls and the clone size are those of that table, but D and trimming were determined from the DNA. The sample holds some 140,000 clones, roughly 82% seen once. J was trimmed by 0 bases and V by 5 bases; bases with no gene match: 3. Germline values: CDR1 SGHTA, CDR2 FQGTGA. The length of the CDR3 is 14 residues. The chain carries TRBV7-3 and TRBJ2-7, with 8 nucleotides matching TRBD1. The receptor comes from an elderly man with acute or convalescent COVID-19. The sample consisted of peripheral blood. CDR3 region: CASSRDRYSYEQYF. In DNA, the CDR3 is TGTGCCAGCAGCCGGGACAGGTACTCCTACGAGCAGTACTTC.